These T cell receptor beta chains were read from a single sample in a study of response to subunit inactivated influenza vaccine. TCRdb reprocessed the RT-PCR reads via MiXCR and lists one record per CDR3 protein. The table lists over 450,000 distinct CDR3 sequences, 10% to 15% of them singletons. This specimen was PBMCs from blood, taken about 40 days after vaccination. All receptors come from a man between 50 and 59 years old who received an inactivated influenza vaccine. Both conserved end residues are part of each CDR3. Each record gives: D gene, J gene, V gene, clone size, CDR3 protein, CDR3 DNA. A D gene is named only where the DNA matches it firmly. Clone size is stated in some rows and not others, as once, few, many or a class when expanded.

D gene: NA
J gene: TRBJ1-4
V gene: TRBV4-2
clone size: NA
CDR3 protein: CASSHGAKVLEKLFF
CDR3 DNA: TGTGCCAGCAGCCACGGCGCTAAGGTCCTCGAAAAACTGTTTTTT

D gene: NA
J gene: TRBJ1-1
V gene: TRBV6-6
clone size: few
CDR3 protein: CASGGWPEAFF
CDR3 DNA: TGTGCCAGCGGGGGGTGGCCTGAAGCTTTCTTT

D gene: NA
J gene: TRBJ2-5
V gene: TRBV12-3/TRBV12-4
clone size: NA
CDR3 protein: CASSTVLGSETHYF
CDR3 DNA: TGTGCCAGCAGTACTGTGCTGGGGTCCGAGACCCATTACTTC

D gene: NA
J gene: TRBJ2-3
V gene: TRBV24-1
clone size: NA
CDR3 protein: CATSDVRGAITDTQYF
CDR3 DNA: TGTGCCACCAGTGATGTCAGAGGGGCGATCACAGATACGCAGTATTTT

D gene: NA
J gene: TRBJ1-4
V gene: TRBV7-8
clone size: NA
CDR3 protein: CASSWGTREKLFF
CDR3 DNA: TGTGCCAGCAGCTGGGGGACTAGGGAAAAACTGTTTTTT

D gene: NA
J gene: TRBJ2-7
V gene: TRBV7-2
clone size: NA
CDR3 protein: CASSRDTLEQYF
CDR3 DNA: TGTGCCAGCAGCAGGGACACCCTCGAGCAGTACTTC

D gene: NA
J gene: TRBJ2-1
V gene: TRBV11-2
clone size: NA
CDR3 protein: CASSAYRGAGGYNEQFF
CDR3 DNA: TGTGCCAGCAGCGCCTACCGCGGGGCAGGCGGTTACAATGAGCAGTTCTTC

D gene: TRBD1
J gene: TRBJ2-2
V gene: TRBV12-3/TRBV12-4
clone size: many
CDR3 protein: CASSPEPGQGSAGELFF
CDR3 DNA: TGTGCCAGCAGCCCGGAACCGGGACAGGGTAGCGCCGGGGAGCTGTTTTTT

D gene: TRBD2
J gene: TRBJ2-1
V gene: TRBV20-1
clone size: NA
CDR3 protein: CSARGLAGGNEQFF
CDR3 DNA: TGCAGTGCTAGAGGTCTAGCGGGGGGCAATGAGCAGTTCTTC

D gene: TRBD2
J gene: TRBJ2-3
V gene: TRBV20-1
clone size: NA
CDR3 protein: CSAAPGLAGGQDTQYF
CDR3 DNA: TGCAGTGCTGCTCCCGGGTTAGCGGGAGGGCAAGATACGCAGTATTTT

D gene: NA
J gene: TRBJ1-1
V gene: TRBV20-1
clone size: NA
CDR3 protein: CSARAAPEAFF
CDR3 DNA: TGCAGTGCTAGAGCCGCCCCTGAAGCTTTCTTT

D gene: NA
J gene: TRBJ2-1
V gene: TRBV7-9
clone size: NA
CDR3 protein: CASSLMASRLYNEQFF
CDR3 DNA: TGTGCCAGCAGCTTAATGGCGTCTAGGCTATACAATGAGCAGTTCTTC

D gene: NA
J gene: TRBJ1-1
V gene: TRBV5-1
clone size: few
CDR3 protein: CASSLGSWWGPGGTEAFF
CDR3 DNA: TGCGCCAGCAGCTTAGGCTCGTGGTGGGGGCCTGGGGGGACTGAAGCTTTCTTT

D gene: NA
J gene: TRBJ2-3
V gene: TRBV28
clone size: NA
CDR3 protein: CASSYLIPNGPRGTDTQYF
CDR3 DNA: TGTGCCAGCAGTTACCTTATCCCCAACGGTCCTCGGGGCACAGATACGCAGTATTTT

D gene: NA
J gene: TRBJ2-1
V gene: TRBV20-1
clone size: NA
CDR3 protein: CSALGPSGNEQFF
CDR3 DNA: TGCAGTGCCCTCGGGCCTTCCGGGAATGAGCAGTTCTTC

D gene: NA
J gene: TRBJ1-5
V gene: TRBV4-2
clone size: NA
CDR3 protein: CASSQDRDREPQHF
CDR3 DNA: TGTGCCAGCAGCCAAGATCGTGATCGGGAGCCCCAGCATTTT

D gene: TRBD2
J gene: TRBJ2-5
V gene: TRBV6-5
clone size: NA
CDR3 protein: CASSYWGLAGASETQYF
CDR3 DNA: TGTGCCAGCAGTTACTGGGGACTAGCGGGAGCAAGCGAGACCCAGTACTTC

D gene: TRBD1
J gene: TRBJ1-5
V gene: TRBV6-1
clone size: few
CDR3 protein: CASSLGQGPSNQPQHF
CDR3 DNA: TGTGCCAGCAGTCTAGGACAGGGCCCCAGCAATCAGCCCCAGCATTTT

D gene: TRBD1
J gene: TRBJ2-1
V gene: TRBV10-3
clone size: few
CDR3 protein: CAISAAGQGLFDEQFF
CDR3 DNA: TGTGCCATCAGTGCCGCGGGACAGGGTTTATTCGATGAGCAGTTCTTC

D gene: NA
J gene: TRBJ2-2
V gene: TRBV28
clone size: few
CDR3 protein: CASSFSSVGGELFF
CDR3 DNA: TGTGCCAGCAGTTTTTCTTCTGTCGGCGGGGAGCTGTTTTTT

D gene: TRBD2
J gene: TRBJ2-5
V gene: TRBV2
clone size: many
CDR3 protein: CASRTTSGAETQYF
CDR3 DNA: TGTGCCAGCAGGACGACTAGCGGGGCAGAGACCCAGTACTTC

D gene: NA
J gene: TRBJ2-3
V gene: TRBV20-1
clone size: few
CDR3 protein: CSARDLSLITDTQYF
CDR3 DNA: TGCAGTGCTAGAGATCTTAGCTTAATCACAGATACGCAGTATTTT

D gene: TRBD1
J gene: TRBJ2-5
V gene: TRBV20-1
clone size: NA
CDR3 protein: CSAQKTGGRETQYF
CDR3 DNA: TGCAGTGCCCAAAAGACAGGGGGCCGGGAGACCCAGTACTTC

D gene: NA
J gene: TRBJ1-1
V gene: TRBV5-6
clone size: few
CDR3 protein: CASSLAWTGGTEAFF
CDR3 DNA: TGTGCCAGCAGCTTGGCCTGGACTGGTGGCACTGAAGCTTTCTTT

D gene: TRBD2
J gene: TRBJ2-7
V gene: TRBV6-2/TRBV6-3
clone size: few
CDR3 protein: CARGLAGVDEQYF
CDR3 DNA: TGTGCCAGAGGACTAGCGGGAGTAGACGAGCAGTACTTC

D gene: TRBD1
J gene: TRBJ1-2
V gene: TRBV6-1
clone size: many
CDR3 protein: CASRTAGQAYGYTF
CDR3 DNA: TGTGCCAGCAGGACTGCGGGACAGGCATATGGCTACACCTTC

D gene: TRBD2
J gene: TRBJ2-5
V gene: TRBV19
clone size: NA
CDR3 protein: CASSIDWRERSGTQYF
CDR3 DNA: TGTGCCAGTAGTATAGATTGGCGGGAGCGTTCCGGGACCCAGTACTTC

D gene: TRBD2
J gene: TRBJ2-1
V gene: TRBV7-6
clone size: NA
CDR3 protein: CASSSRDYHNEQFF
CDR3 DNA: TGTGCCAGCAGCTCCCGGGACTACCACAATGAGCAGTTCTTC

D gene: TRBD2
J gene: TRBJ2-3
V gene: TRBV7-9
clone size: NA
CDR3 protein: CASSSVAGPSTDTQYF
CDR3 DNA: TGTGCCAGCAGCTCAGTAGCGGGGCCTAGCACAGATACGCAGTATTTT

D gene: NA
J gene: TRBJ1-6
V gene: TRBV12-3/TRBV12-4
clone size: NA
CDR3 protein: CASSPEGGRNSPLHF
CDR3 DNA: TGTGCCAGCAGTCCCGAGGGGGGCAGGAATTCACCCCTCCACTTT